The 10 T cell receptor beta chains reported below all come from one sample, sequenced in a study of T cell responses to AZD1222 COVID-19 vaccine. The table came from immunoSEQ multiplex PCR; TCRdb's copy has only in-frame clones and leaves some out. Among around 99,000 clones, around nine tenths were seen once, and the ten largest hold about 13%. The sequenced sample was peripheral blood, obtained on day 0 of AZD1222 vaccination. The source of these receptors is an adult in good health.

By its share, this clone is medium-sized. CDR3 region: CASTPDEEGQETQYF. The CDR3 DNA reads TGTGCCAGCACCCCCGACGAGGAAGGCCAAGAGACCCAGTACTTC. The chain recombines TRBV2 with TRBJ2-5; no reliable D call. CDR3 length equals 15 residues. Germline values: CDR1 SNHLY, CDR2 FYNNEI. The V and J ends lost 7 bases and 1 base respectively, with 16 bases between them.

The CDR3 spells CAISEPVGGNTEAFF. For the CDR3, the DNA is TGTGCCATCAGTGAGCCCGTGGGTGGGAACACTGAAGCTTTCTTT. V usage is TRBV10-3 and J usage is TRBJ1-1; D uncertain. V was pared by 2 bases and J by 1 base, with 11 bases between. Germline assignment: CDR1 ENHRY and CDR2 SYGVKD. The CDR3 length is 15 residues.

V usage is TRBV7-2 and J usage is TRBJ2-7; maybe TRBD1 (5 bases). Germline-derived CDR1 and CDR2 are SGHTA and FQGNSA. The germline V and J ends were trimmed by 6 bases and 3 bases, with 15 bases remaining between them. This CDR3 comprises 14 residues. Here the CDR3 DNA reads TGTGCCAGCAGTCCCCTCCCGACAGACTACGAGCAGTACTTC. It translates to CASSPLPTDYEQYF.

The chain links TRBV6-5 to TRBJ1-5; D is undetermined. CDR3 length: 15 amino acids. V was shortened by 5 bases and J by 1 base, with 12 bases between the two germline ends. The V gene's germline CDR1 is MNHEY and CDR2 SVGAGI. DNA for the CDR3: TGTGCCAGCAGTCCAGGCCTCGGGAGCAATCAGCCCCAGCATTTT. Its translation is CASSPGLGSNQPQHF.

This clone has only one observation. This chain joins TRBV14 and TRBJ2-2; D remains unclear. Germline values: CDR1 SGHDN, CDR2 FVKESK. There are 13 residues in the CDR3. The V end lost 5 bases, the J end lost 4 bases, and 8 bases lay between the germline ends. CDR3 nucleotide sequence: TGTGCCAGCAGCTCCCGACCCACCGGGGAGCTGTTTTTT. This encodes CASSSRPTGELFF.

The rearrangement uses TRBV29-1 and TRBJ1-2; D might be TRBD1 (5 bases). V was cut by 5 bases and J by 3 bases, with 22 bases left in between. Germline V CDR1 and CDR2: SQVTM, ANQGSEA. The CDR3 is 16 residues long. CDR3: CSVKGRDGASYYGYTF. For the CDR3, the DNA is TGCAGCGTTAAGGGGAGGGATGGGGCGTCTTACTATGGCTACACCTTC.

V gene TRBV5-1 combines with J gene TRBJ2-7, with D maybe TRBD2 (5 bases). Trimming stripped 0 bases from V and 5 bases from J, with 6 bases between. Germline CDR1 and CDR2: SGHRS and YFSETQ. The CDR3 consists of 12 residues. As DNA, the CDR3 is TGCGCCAGCAGCTTGGCCGGGGACGAGCAGTACTTC. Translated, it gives CASSLAGDEQYF.

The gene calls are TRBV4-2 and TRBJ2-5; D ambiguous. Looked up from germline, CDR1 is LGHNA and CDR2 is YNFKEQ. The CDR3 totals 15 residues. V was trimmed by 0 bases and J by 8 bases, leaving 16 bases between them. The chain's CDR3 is CASSQDAAARYTQYF. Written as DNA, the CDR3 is TGTGCCAGCAGCCAAGATGCAGCCGCCAGGTATACCCAGTACTTC.

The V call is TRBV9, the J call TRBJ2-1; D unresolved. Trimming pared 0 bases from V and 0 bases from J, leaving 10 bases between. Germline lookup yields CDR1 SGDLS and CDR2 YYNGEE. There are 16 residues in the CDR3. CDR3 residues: CASSVEPTNSYNEQFF. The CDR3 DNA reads TGTGCCAGCAGCGTAGAACCCACCAACTCCTACAATGAGCAGTTCTTC.

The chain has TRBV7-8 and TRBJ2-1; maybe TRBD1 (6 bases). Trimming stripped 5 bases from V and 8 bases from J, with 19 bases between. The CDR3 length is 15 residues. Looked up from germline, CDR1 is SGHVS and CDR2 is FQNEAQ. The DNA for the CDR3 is TGTGCCAGCAGCCCCGTACAGGACAGAGAAGATGAGCAGTTCTTC. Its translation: CASSPVQDREDEQFF.